This TCR beta chain was identified in a study of blood T cell repertoires in COVID-19. The CDR3 has 15 amino acids. Germline values: CDR1 MDHEN, CDR2 SYDVKM. V dropped 1 base and J dropped 7 bases, with 14 bases sitting between them. Some clones are missing from TCRdb's copy, which holds only in-frame ones; the method was immunoSEQ multiplex PCR. The table includes roughly 400,000 clones, 70% to 90% detected once. This receptor was obtained from a woman between 18 and 29 years old who had been exposed to COVID-19. The rearrangement uses TRBV28 and TRBJ1-5; D is undetermined. The sequencing sample was made of PBMCs or T cells enriched from blood (not recorded which). Written as DNA, the CDR3 is TGTGCCAGCAGTTTATTATCGGGAGTTGAACAGCCCCAGCATTTT. Its protein is CASSLLSGVEQPQHF.